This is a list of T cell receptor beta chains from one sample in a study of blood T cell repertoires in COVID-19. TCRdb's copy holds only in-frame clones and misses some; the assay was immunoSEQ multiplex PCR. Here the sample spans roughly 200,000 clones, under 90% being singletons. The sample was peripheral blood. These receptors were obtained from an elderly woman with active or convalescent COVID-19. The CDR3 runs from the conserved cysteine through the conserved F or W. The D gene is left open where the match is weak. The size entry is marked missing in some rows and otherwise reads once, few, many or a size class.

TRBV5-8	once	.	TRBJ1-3	TGTGCCAGCAGCATGGACGGGAGAAACACCATATATTTT	CASSMDGRNTIYF
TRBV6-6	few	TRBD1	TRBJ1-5	TGTGCCAGCTCAGGGGGCACGGGCAATCAGCCCCAGCATTTT	CASSGGTGNQPQHF
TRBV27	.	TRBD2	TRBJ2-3	TGTGCCAGCAGTTTATCGGACGAGGGCGGGAGGGGGGCAGATACGCAGTATTTT	CASSLSDEGGRGADTQYF
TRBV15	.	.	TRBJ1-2	TGTGCCACCAGCAGAGTTTCGACAGCTTCCTATGGCTACACCTTC	CATSRVSTASYGYTF
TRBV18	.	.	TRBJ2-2	TGTGCCAGCTCACCACAGACAGGGAACACCGGGGAGCTGTTTTTT	CASSPQTGNTGELFF
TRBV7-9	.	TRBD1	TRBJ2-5	TGTGCCAGCAGCCCGGGACAGGGGTATAGGACCCAGTACTTC	CASSPGQGYRTQYF
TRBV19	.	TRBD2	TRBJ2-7	TGTGCCAGTAGTATGTACGCGGGGGTTATCTACGAGCAGTACTTC	CASSMYAGVIYEQYF
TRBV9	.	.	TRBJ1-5	TGTGCCAGCAGCGTATTGGCCGGGAATCAGCCCCAGCATTTT	CASSVLAGNQPQHF
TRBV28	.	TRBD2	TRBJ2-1	TGTGCCAGCAGCGGGGGGGCCGTTTCCTACAATGAGCAGTTCTTC	CASSGGAVSYNEQFF
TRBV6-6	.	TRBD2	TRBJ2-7	TGTGCCAGCAGTTCCCCCGGACTAGCATCCTACGAGCAGTACTTC	CASSSPGLASYEQYF
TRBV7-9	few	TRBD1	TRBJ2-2	TGTGCCAGCAGCTTAGTGGGGACAGGGGAGACCGGGGAGCTGTTTTTT	CASSLVGTGETGELFF
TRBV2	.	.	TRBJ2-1	TGTGCCAGCTGTCTTGACAATGAGCAGTTCTTC	CASCLDNEQFF
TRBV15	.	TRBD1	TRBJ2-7	TGTGCCACCAGCAGAGATCAGGGGGACGAGCAGTACTTC	CATSRDQGDEQYF
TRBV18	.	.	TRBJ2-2	TGTGCCAGCTCATATTACCCTCGGGGGGCCGCCGGGGAGCTGTTTTTT	CASSYYPRGAAGELFF
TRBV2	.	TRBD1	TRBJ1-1	TGTGCCAGCAGCCTGACAGGGTCCGGGGCTGAAGCTTTCTTT	CASSLTGSGAEAFF
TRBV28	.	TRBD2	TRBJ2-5	TGTGCCAGCAGTTCTCCGGGGGGGCCATCATCCGAGACCCAGTACTTC	CASSSPGGPSSETQYF
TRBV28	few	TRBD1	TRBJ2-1	TGTGCCAGCAGTTGGGCCGGGACAGGGGTAAATGAGCAGTTCTTC	CASSWAGTGVNEQFF
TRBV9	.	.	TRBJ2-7	TGTGCCAGCAGCGTAGGTCCCGCCCGAGTTTACGAGCAGTACTTC	CASSVGPARVYEQYF
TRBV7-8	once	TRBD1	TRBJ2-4	TGTGCCAGCAGCTTAGGCCAGGGGGCGCTGGTAGGAGCCAAAAACATTCAGTACTTC	CASSLGQGALVGAKNIQYF
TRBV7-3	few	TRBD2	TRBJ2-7	TGTGCCAGCAGCTCTAGCGGGTCCTACGAGCAGTACTTC	CASSSSGSYEQYF
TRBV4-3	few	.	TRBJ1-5	TGCGCCAGCAGCCAAATGTTTTTCGGGGGGGGCAGGAATCAGCCCCAGCATTTT	CASSQMFFGGGRNQPQHF
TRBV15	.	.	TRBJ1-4	TGTGCCACCAGCAGAGGGGCGGGGCAGGGTTCAACTAATGAAAAACTGTTTTTT	CATSRGAGQGSTNEKLFF
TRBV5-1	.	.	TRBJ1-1	TGCGCCAGCAGCTCTGGGACATCTTCCAGGGGGAACACTGAAGCTTTCTTT	CASSSGTSSRGNTEAFF
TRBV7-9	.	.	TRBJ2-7	TGTGCCAGCAGCCTCGGTCGGGAATACGAGCAGTACTTC	CASSLGREYEQYF
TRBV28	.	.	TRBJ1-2	TGTGCCAGCAGTTCTTATCCCCGGGGCTACACCTTC	CASSSYPRGYTF
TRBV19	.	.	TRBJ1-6	TGTGCCAGTAGTATTAACAGGGACTCACCCCTCCACTTT	CASSINRDSPLHF
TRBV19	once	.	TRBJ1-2	TGTGCCAGTAGTATAGATCCTGCAGGGAGGGATGGCTACACCTTC	CASSIDPAGRDGYTF
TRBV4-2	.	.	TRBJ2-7	TGTGCCAGCAGCCAAGAAGACGGTCAGGGGTTTGGCGAGCAGTACTTC	CASSQEDGQGFGEQYF